The clone carrying this T cell receptor (beta chain) has just a few counts. The sample belongs to a study of human T cells and chemical hapten exposure. The time point is: healthy volunteer bleed at 2 weeks. From whole blood left unfractionated, total RNA was extracted. The CDR3 covers 13 residues. CDR1 is MDHEN and CDR2 is SYDVKM in the germline V gene. With 2 bases removed from V and 4 bases from J, the gap between germline ends came to 6 bases. TCRdb itself ran the RACE reads through MiXCR, one entry per CDR3 protein. The data show 30,000 or so distinct CDR3 sequences, with less than 8% seen just once and 9.9% held by the top ten.

This receptor was taken from a human donor in good health. Some clones in this sample may be carry-over from other donors' samples. The chain links TRBV28 to TRBJ1-3; D is ambiguous. The sequencing input was whole blood. The CDR3 here is CASSLQSGNTIYF. CDR3 DNA: TGTGCCAGCAGTTTACAGTCCGGAAACACCATATATTTT.